This T cell receptor (beta chain) was obtained from a study of lymphopenia after photon versus proton radiotherapy. Broader study findings: In patients who died, overall survival fell as post-nadir TCR diversity dropped more. After the lymphocyte nadir, photon-treated repertoires showed oligoclonal expansion, especially of CD8+ Temra cells. Better survival with proton therapy was suggested as possible, not demonstrated.

The protocol was immunoSEQ multiplex PCR, while the TCRdb copy is restricted to in-frame clones and leaves out a portion. The sample holds tens of thousands of clones; about 85% are singletons and the top ten take 18%. Germline V gives CDR1 MNHEY, CDR2 SMNVEV (reference sequence). Trimming removed 5 bases from V and 5 bases from J, with 10 bases in between. The length of the CDR3 is 12 residues. On this clone itself: Its target is not known.

Material: peripheral blood, obtained from a patient treated with photon-based radiotherapy. The chain uses TRBV27 and TRBJ2-7; D ambiguous. This TCR was recovered from a man aged 55 to 70 with pancreatic cancer. The CDR3 coding sequence is TGTGCCAGCAGTGCCGCTGGGAACGAGCAGTACTTC. Translating it yields CASSAAGNEQYF.